Sequencing of this T cell receptor (beta chain) was carried out in a study of blood T cell repertoires in COVID-19. Study overall: COVID-19 samples, acute and convalescent, were from the United States, Italy and Spain. Sources were T cells, B-cell-depleted T cells, or PBMCs; the material itself was cDNA or gDNA.

J lost 1 base, V lost 4 bases, and 3 bases had no gene match. CDR1 and CDR2 (germline): LNHDA, SQIVND (reference sequence). CDR3 length: 15 residues. TCRdb keeps only in-frame clones here, not all; method: immunoSEQ multiplex PCR. The repertoire has 55,000 to 80,000 clones, about 86% of them found once; the top ten carry approximately 12%. The clonotype was recovered from a human donor in a cohort sampled during active COVID-19. Material: peripheral blood. The gene calls are TRBV19 and TRBJ2-1, with 8 bases fitting TRBD2. The CDR3 region has the DNA TGTGCCAGTAGTAAAGGGACTAGTTCCTACAATGAGCAGTTCTTC. It codes for CASSKGTSSYNEQFF.